This T cell receptor (beta chain) was retrieved from a study of PD-L1 blockade in urothelial cancer. Study-wide background: Beginning in about 2014, patients received atezolizumab, given as 1,200 mg intravenously every 3 weeks. Samples of blood were analyzed 3 weeks (second dose) and 6 weeks after treatment start.

Assay used: immunoSEQ multiplex PCR; TCRdb lists only in-frame clones, some missing. The table has 75,000 to 95,000 clones, approximately 91% seen once; the top ten hold roughly a tenth. Locally advanced or metastatic urothelial carcinoma was present in patients. The clonotype was recovered from a man aged 60 to 75 with urothelial cancer. Sequenced material: PBMCs, taken around atezolizumab (anti-PD-L1) treatment.

The CDR3 bases are TGTGCCAGCATCCTGGGGGGGTCCTCCTACGAGCAGTACTTC. This gives the protein CASILGGSSYEQYF. V and J are TRBV6-1 and TRBJ2-7, with 7 bases identical to TRBD2. The CDR3 has 14 residues. With V trimmed by 7 bases and J by 0 bases, 6 bases remained unmatched. The germline gives CDR1 MNHNS, CDR2 SASEGT.